Listed here are 9 T cell receptor beta chains from one sample, sequenced in a study of cytomegalovirus exposure and HLA in healthy donors. A multiplex PCR was run with 60 Vbeta primers and 13 Jbeta primers. The repertoire was sequenced with immunoSEQ multiplex PCR; TCRdb's copy has only in-frame clones and lacks some. The table records roughly 130,000 clones, approximately 73% of them present only once. The source material was PBMCs. The origin of the receptors is a woman in her forties in good health and CMV-seronegative.

Only a few counts were recorded for this clone. Written as DNA, the CDR3 is TGTGCCAGCACAACCAACCCAGGGGTTGGTGAAAAACTGTTTTTT. The encoded protein is CASTTNPGVGEKLFF. The chain combines TRBV2 with TRBJ1-4; tentative D call: TRBD1 (6 bases). There are 15 residues in the CDR3. The germline V gene has CDR1 SNHLY and CDR2 FYNNEI. With 7 bases removed from V and 7 bases from J, the gap between germline ends came to 19 bases.

This clone turned up a few times. V is TRBV5-1 and J is TRBJ2-2; D is unclear. CDR3 size: 16 residues. Trimming removed 4 bases from V and 0 bases from J, with 13 bases in between. Germline assignment: CDR1 SGHRS and CDR2 YFSETQ. The DNA for the CDR3 is TGCGCCAGCAGCCCTCCCGACACCTCGAACACCGGGGAGCTGTTTTTT. Its protein product is CASSPPDTSNTGELFF.

J is TRBJ1-5 and V is TRBV19; 8 bases are a match to TRBD1. CDR1 is LNHDA and CDR2 is SQIVND in the germline V gene (reference sequence). Trimming cost V 3 bases and J 2 bases; bases outside gene matches: 6. The CDR3 extends over 16 amino acids. CDR3 in DNA: TGTGCCAGTAGTATCCGGACAGGGTCAGGCAATCAGCCCCAGCATTTT. This translates into CASSIRTGSGNQPQHF. Full variable domain (missing parts from reference TRBV19 and TRBJ1-5): DGGITQSPKYLFRKEGQNVTLSCEQNLNHDAMYWYRQDPGQGLRLIYYSQIVNDFQKGDIAEGYSVSREKKESFPLTVTSAQKNPTAFYLCASSIRTGSGNQPQHFGDGTRLSIL.

This clone was seen a few times. This chain links TRBV5-6 with TRBJ1-2; D gene unclear. The V and J ends lost 6 bases and 2 bases respectively, with 14 bases between them. Germline CDR1 and CDR2: SGHDT and YYEEEE. The CDR3 totals 14 residues. In DNA, the CDR3 is TGTGCCAGCAAACGCTACCAAGCCAACTATGGCTACACCTTC. Residues: CASKRYQANYGYTF. Supplemented by reference TRBV5-6 and TRBJ1-2, the full variable domain reads DAGVTQSPTHLIKTRGQQVTLRCSPKSGHDTVSWYQQALGQGPQFIFQYYEEEERQRGNFPDRFSGHQFPNYSSELNVNALLLGDSALYLCASKRYQANYGYTFGSGTRLTVV.

V gene TRBV13 combines with J gene TRBJ2-5; perhaps TRBD2 as D (6 bases). The V end was cut by 8 bases, the J end by 11 bases, with 27 bases between. Germline V gene data show CDR1 as PRHDT and CDR2 as FYEKMQ (reference sequence). The CDR3 is 15 amino acids. This CDR3 reads CASSARDLTKNEQYF. In nucleotides, the CDR3 is TGTGCCAGCTCTGCCCGGGACTTGACTAAAAATGAGCAGTACTTC.

The genes are TRBV7-2 and TRBJ2-5, with a weak D call TRBD1 (8 bases). Germline V gene lookup returns CDR1 SGHTA and CDR2 FQGNSA. The CDR3 extends over 15 amino acids. Trimming pared 0 bases from V and 4 bases from J, leaving 12 bases between. The CDR3 sequence is CASSLAQGGGETQYF. As DNA, the CDR3 is TGTGCCAGCAGCTTAGCACAGGGGGGGGGAGAGACCCAGTACTTC.

The chain has TRBV4-3 and TRBJ1-2; TRBD1 matches 7 bases. V lost 4 bases, J lost 8 bases, and 4 bases stayed unmatched. The germline V gene encodes CDR1 LGHNA and CDR2 YSLEER. The CDR3 spans 12 residues. The CDR3 bases are TGCGCCAGCAGCCGGGACAGTTACGGCTACACCTTC. Translated, it gives CASSRDSYGYTF.

The rearrangement uses TRBV7-8 and TRBJ1-1; no firm D call. The length of the CDR3 is 18 residues. In germline, CDR1 is SGHVS, CDR2 FQNEAQ. The germline V and J ends were trimmed by 3 bases and 0 bases, with 20 bases remaining between them. In nucleotides, the CDR3 is TGTGCCAGCAGCTTTGATTCTACGACAACCACGGTGAACACTGAAGCTTTCTTT. As protein: CASSFDSTTTTVNTEAFF.

The gene calls are TRBV27 and TRBJ2-7, with 16 bases matching TRBD2. Germline V CDR1 and CDR2: MNHEY, SMNVEV (reference sequence). Trimming cost V 2 bases and J 2 bases; bases outside gene matches: 18. The CDR3 runs 22 residues. The chain's CDR3 is CASSLPGTSGGATFPQTYEQYF. The CDR3 coding sequence is TGTGCCAGCAGTTTACCCGGGACTAGCGGGGGGGCCACATTTCCCCAAACCTACGAGCAGTACTTC.